The 20 T cell receptor beta chains below all came from one sample that was sequenced in a study of T cells after yellow fever vaccination. TCRdb re-called the 5' RACE reads through MiXCR, storing one row per CDR3 protein. Of more than 25,000 distinct CDR3 sequences in the sample, 5.5% are singletons; the top ten hold 12%. This specimen consisted of PBMCs, either bulk or a sorted T-cell subset (CD4+, CD8+, memory, or dextramer-sorted; not recorded which), obtained 15 days after the yellow fever booster vaccination. Source of these receptors: a man aged 25-45 years who received the YFV17D yellow fever vaccine.

This clonotype was seen repeatedly, ten times or more. The rearrangement joins TRBV28 to TRBJ2-1; TRBD2 is a possible D gene (5 bases). Deletions cut 5 bases from V and 5 bases from J, with 22 bases between. Germline CDR1 MDHEN, CDR2 SYDVKM. The CDR3 has 17 residues. The CDR3 bases are TGTGCCAGCAGTACCGGTGGAGCCAACGGACTTAACAATGAGCAGTTCTTC. Protein: CASSTGGANGLNNEQFF.

Many counts were recorded for this clonotype. The rearrangement uses TRBV6-6 and TRBJ1-1, with D unresolved. V gave up 10 bases and J gave up 4 bases, with 13 bases separating them. The length of the CDR3 is 12 residues. In germline, CDR1 is MNHNY, CDR2 SVGAGI (reference sequence). The CDR3 DNA reads as TGTGCCACCCAGTTAGCTTCCACTGAAGCTTTCTTT. This encodes CATQLASTEAFF.

This clonotype was observed at least ten times. The rearrangement links TRBV20-1 to TRBJ2-5; D is unresolved. Germline lookup yields CDR1 DFQATT and CDR2 SNEGSKA (reference sequence). Deletions cut 6 bases from V and 5 bases from J, with 7 bases between. The CDR3 runs to 10 residues. CDR3 bases: TGCAGTGCCGAGAGGGAGACCCAGTACTTC. Translation gives CSAERETQYF.

There are many counts of this clonotype. The chain is built from TRBV18 and TRBJ2-7; D is unresolved. Trimming removed 4 bases from V and 4 bases from J, with 11 bases in between. The CDR3 covers 13 residues. Germline values: CDR1 KGHSH, CDR2 LQKENI. CDR3 DNA: TGTGCCAGCTCACAGTCTAAGAATTACGAGCAGTACTTC. Amino acid sequence: CASSQSKNYEQYF. The variable domain in full, completed from reference TRBV18 and TRBJ2-7, reads NAGVMQNPRHLVRRRGQEARLRCSPMKGHSHVYWYRQLPEEGLKFMVYLQKENIIDESGMPKERFSAEFPKEGPSILRIQQVVRGDSAAYFCASSQSKNYEQYFGPGTRLTVT.

This clonotype was seen many times. The V gene is TRBV20-1, the J gene TRBJ1-1; D gene ambiguous. The germline gives CDR1 DFQATT, CDR2 SNEGSKA (reference sequence). Trimming cost V 3 bases and J 4 bases, with 0 bases left between them. The CDR3 totals 9 residues. CDR3 sequence reads: CSASTEAFF. Written as DNA, the CDR3 is TGCAGTGCTAGCACTGAAGCTTTCTTT.

This clonotype is classed as medium-sized (0.01 to 0.1%). The V and J genes are TRBV4-3 and TRBJ2-1, with D unclear. Between the trimmed V and J ends, which lost 0 bases and 9 bases, there was a span of 12 bases. Germline V lookup: CDR1 LGHNA, CDR2 YSLEER. The CDR3 covers 14 residues. CDR3 region: CASSQDREHAEQFF. Here the CDR3 DNA reads TGCGCCAGCAGCCAAGATCGCGAGCATGCTGAGCAGTTCTTC.

This clonotype was found many times. The V call is TRBV4-3, the J call TRBJ1-5; D not resolved. CDR3 length equals 14 residues. Trimming took 5 bases from V and 0 from J, leaving 8 bases between them. Germline CDR1 is LGHNA and CDR2 is YSLEER. The CDR3 nucleotides read TGCGCCAGCAGCTCATTTCATAGCAATCAGCCCCAGCATTTT. Translating it yields CASSSFHSNQPQHF.

Many counts were recorded for this clonotype. The chain carries TRBV4-3 and TRBJ1-5; TRBD1 might be the D (5 bases). CDR1 LGHNA and CDR2 YSLEER come from the germline V gene. The CDR3 runs to 15 residues. Trimming cost V 1 base and J 9 bases, with 16 bases left between them. CDR3 DNA: TGCGCCAGCAGCCAAGCCAGGGATGAACCCTGGCCCCAGCATTTT. It specifies CASSQARDEPWPQHF.

A note on this clonotype: This could be a read error, since a much larger clone is one nucleotide away. V gene TRBV11-2 combines with J gene TRBJ2-1; D may be TRBD1 (8 bases). This CDR3 region has 15 residues. Germline values: CDR1 SGHAT, CDR2 FQNNGV. CDR3 in amino acids: CARSFLQGEGNEQFF. CDR3 nucleotides: TGTGCCAGAAGCTTCTTACAGGGGGAGGGGAATGAGCAGTTCTTC.

The chain joins TRBV4-3 to TRBJ2-3; D uncertain. Per germline, CDR1 LGHNA and CDR2 YSLEER. The CDR3 loop spans 14 amino acids. The V end lost 0 bases, the J end lost 1 base, and 5 bases lay between the germline ends. The DNA for the CDR3 is TGCGCCAGCAGCCAAGACGTACGCACAGATACGCAGTATTTT. Translation: CASSQDVRTDTQYF.

This clonotype came up a few times. The V call is TRBV6-5, the J call TRBJ2-7, with D perhaps TRBD1 (5 bases). The CDR3 loop spans 13 amino acids. Germline V gene data show CDR1 as MNHEY and CDR2 as SVGAGI. V was cut by 2 bases and J by 4 bases, with 9 bases left in between. CDR3 residues: CASSYQAGYEQYF. The DNA for the CDR3 is TGTGCCAGCAGTTACCAAGCAGGGTACGAGCAGTACTTC.

This clonotype was counted many times. The chain recombines TRBV7-2 with TRBJ2-7, with D unclear. The CDR3 loop spans 13 amino acids. CDR1 is SGHTA and CDR2 is FQGNSA in the germline V gene. V shed 5 bases and J shed 12 bases, with 20 bases lying between them. The CDR3 loop is CASSQARRQQPYF. In nucleotides, the CDR3 is TGTGCCAGCAGCCAAGCTCGGAGACAACAACCGTACTTC. Filled out from reference TRBV7-2 and TRBJ2-7, the complete variable domain reads GAGVSQSPSNKVTEKGKDVELRCDPISGHTALYWYRQSLGQGLEFLIYFQGNSAPDKSGLPSDRFSAERTGGSVSTLTIQRTQQEDSAVYLCASSQARRQQPYFGPGTRLTVT.

The chain has TRBV5-4 and TRBJ2-6; TRBD1 aligns across 9 bases. V dropped 0 bases and J dropped 4; count of bases not matched to a gene: 8. The germline V gene has CDR1 SGHNT and CDR2 YYREEE (reference sequence). The CDR3 totals 18 residues. CDR3: CASSLVGQGRLGANVLTF. CDR3 nucleotides: TGTGCCAGCAGCTTGGTGGGACAGGGAAGGCTGGGGGCCAACGTCCTGACTTTC. Variable domain in full (rest from reference TRBV5-4 and TRBJ2-6): ETGVTQSPTHLIKTRGQQVTLRCSSQSGHNTVSWYQQALGQGPQFIFQYYREEENGRGNFPPRFSGLQFPNYSSELNVNALELDDSALYLCASSLVGQGRLGANVLTFGAGSRLTVL.

This clonotype was observed at least ten times. This chain uses TRBV4-3 with TRBJ2-5; 7 bases match TRBD2. The CDR3 consists of 14 residues. Germline trimming cut 5 bases from V and 4 bases from J; bases unmatched to any gene: 7. CDR1 LGHNA and CDR2 YSLEER come from the germline V gene. The CDR3 loop reads CASSGGRGGETQYF. The DNA for the CDR3 is TGCGCCAGCAGCGGCGGGAGAGGTGGAGAGACCCAGTACTTC.

This clonotype was observed many times. The chain couples TRBV12-3 or TRBV12-4 to TRBJ2-2, with TRBD2 matching over 7 bases. CDR3 length: 14 residues. J lost 3 bases, V lost 5 bases, and 3 bases had no gene match. CDR3 residues: CASSPRGDTGELFF. The DNA for the CDR3 is TGTGCCAGCAGTCCACGGGGGGACACCGGGGAGCTGTTTTTT.

This clonotype appeared many times. V is TRBV7-8 and J is TRBJ2-5; 8 bases map to TRBD2. The CDR3 is 15 residues long. Germline V gene data show CDR1 as SGHVS and CDR2 as FQNEAQ. J gave up 4 bases and V 5 bases, and 9 bases lay outside the gene matches. CDR3 sequence reads: CASSEGGGRRETQYF. The CDR3 region has the DNA TGTGCCAGCAGCGAGGGGGGCGGGAGGCGAGAGACCCAGTACTTC.

This clonotype appeared many times. This sequence joins TRBV28 and TRBJ2-7; D might be TRBD1 or TRBD2, each matching 5 bases. Trimming shortened V by 8 bases and J by 6 bases, and 20 bases separated the two germline ends. The CDR3 contains 14 residues. The germline gives CDR1 MDHEN, CDR2 SYDVKM. CDR3 loop: CASQGGPGYREQYF. The CDR3 nucleotides read TGTGCCAGCCAAGGCGGGCCAGGGTACCGCGAGCAGTACTTC.

This clonotype was counted at least ten times. The rearrangement links TRBV11-2 to TRBJ1-1; no firm D call. Germline CDR1 is SGHAT and CDR2 is FQNNGV. This CDR3 has 13 residues. V gave up 1 base and J gave up 7 bases, with 10 bases separating them. The CDR3 sequence is CASSLGLGSEAFF. The CDR3 coding sequence is TGTGCCAGCAGCTTAGGATTGGGCAGTGAAGCTTTCTTT.

There are a few counts of this clonotype. The J gene is TRBJ1-1, the V gene TRBV19, with a possible D match to TRBD1 (6 bases). The CDR3 runs to 14 residues. Germline V gene sequence: CDR1 LNHDA, CDR2 SQIVND (reference sequence). Trimming removed 4 bases at V and 1 base at J, with 10 bases between. The CDR3 sequence: CASSNTGQNTEAFF. In nucleotides, the CDR3 is TGTGCCAGTAGTAACACGGGACAGAACACTGAAGCTTTCTTT.

V usage is TRBV20-1 and J usage is TRBJ2-5; 7 bases agree with TRBD1. J lost 4 bases, V lost 6 bases, and 8 bases had no gene match. The CDR3 length is 13 residues. The germline V gene has CDR1 DFQATT and CDR2 SNEGSKA (reference sequence). The DNA for the CDR3 is TGCAGTGCCTGGCCACGACAGGGAGAGACCCAGTACTTC. Translation: CSAWPRQGETQYF.